This is a list of T cell receptor beta chains from one sample in a study of spatial heterogeneity in lung cancer. One entry per CDR3 protein results from TCRdb running MiXCR on the 5' RACE reads. The data show approximately 3,800 distinct CDR3 sequences, 16% seen once. The specimen was PBMCs, collected at surgery. The receptors originated from a male donor with early-stage non-small cell lung cancer. CDR3s include the opening cysteine and the closing phenylalanine or tryptophan. The D gene is left open where the match is weak. Clone size is stated in some rows and not others, as once, few, many or a class when expanded.

many	TRBV30	.	TRBJ2-6	CAWAPDGSGANVLTF	TGTGCCTGGGCCCCGGACGGCTCTGGGGCCAACGTCCTGACTTTC
few	TRBV14	.	TRBJ2-5	CASSPPGQETQYF	TGTGCCAGCAGCCCCCCGGGGCAAGAGACCCAGTACTTC
few	TRBV6-5	.	TRBJ2-2	CASSYGPGFGELFF	TGTGCCAGCAGTTACGGCCCGGGGTTCGGGGAGCTGTTTTTT
.	TRBV9	TRBD2	TRBJ2-5	CASSVSGGEETQYF	TGTGCCAGCAGCGTTTCGGGGGGTGAAGAGACCCAGTACTTC
many	TRBV5-1	.	TRBJ2-3	CASRPGPPLTDTQYF	TGCGCCAGCCGCCCGGGACCGCCGTTAACAGATACGCAGTATTTT
.	TRBV7-3	.	TRBJ2-7	CASSLTASYEQYF	TGTGCCAGCAGCTTAACGGCCTCCTACGAGCAGTACTTC
many	TRBV20-1	TRBD1	TRBJ2-7	CSAGQGARTYEQYF	TGCAGTGCAGGACAGGGGGCAAGGACCTACGAGCAGTACTTC
many	TRBV7-6	.	TRBJ2-5	CASSSMTGWQTQYF	TGTGCCAGCAGCTCAATGACGGGTTGGCAGACCCAGTACTTC
few	TRBV30	.	TRBJ1-2	CAWEGDLGYGYTF	TGTGCCTGGGAGGGAGACTTAGGCTATGGCTACACCTTC
medium-sized	TRBV11-2	.	TRBJ2-7	CASSLSAGVGGGEQYF	TGTGCCAGCAGCTTAAGCGCGGGGGTTGGAGGGGGCGAGCAGTACTTC
large	TRBV5-1	.	TRBJ2-2	CASLAGTGELFF	TGCGCCAGTTTGGCCGGCACCGGGGAGCTGTTTTTT
many	TRBV27	TRBD2	TRBJ2-7	CASSLVGTSEQYF	TGTGCCAGCAGTTTGGTCGGGACTAGCGAGCAGTACTTC
many	TRBV7-2	.	TRBJ1-2	CASSLEFGARSYGYTF	TGTGCCAGCAGCTTAGAGTTTGGCGCTCGAAGCTATGGCTACACCTTC
few	TRBV29-1	TRBD1	TRBJ2-7	CSVEDGTGDEQYF	TGCAGCGTTGAAGACGGGACAGGTGACGAGCAGTACTTC
many	TRBV20-1	TRBD2	TRBJ2-7	CSARDSSGSSYEQYF	TGCAGTGCTAGAGATAGCAGCGGGAGCTCCTACGAGCAGTACTTC
large	TRBV7-9	.	TRBJ2-1	CASSPTPSYNEQFF	TGTGCCAGCAGCCCGACCCCTAGTTACAATGAGCAGTTCTTC
many	TRBV7-9	TRBD1	TRBJ2-7	CASSLGTGYYEQYF	TGTGCCAGCAGCTTAGGGACAGGGTACTACGAGCAGTACTTC
.	TRBV20-1	.	TRBJ2-7	CSAIGAGQYEQYF	TGCAGTGCTATCGGGGCGGGACAGTACGAGCAGTACTTC
many	TRBV5-1	TRBD2	TRBJ2-1	CASSLSVAGGFEQFF	TGCGCCAGCAGCTTGTCAGTAGCGGGGGGTTTCGAGCAGTTCTTC
few	TRBV4-2	.	TRBJ2-1	CASSQDRRIGNEQFF	TGTGCCAGCAGCCAAGACAGGCGCATTGGGAATGAGCAGTTCTTC
.	TRBV11-2	TRBD2	TRBJ2-1	CASSLDGTSDNEQFF	TGTGCCAGCAGCTTAGATGGGACTAGTGACAATGAGCAGTTCTTC
many	TRBV12-5	.	TRBJ2-7	CASARSGGVYEQYF	TGTGCTAGTGCCCGATCGGGCGGGGTGTACGAGCAGTACTTC
.	TRBV29-1	.	TRBJ2-2	CSAGRDSNTGELFF	TGCAGCGCCGGCAGGGATTCGAACACCGGGGAGCTGTTTTTT
.	TRBV13	TRBD1	TRBJ1-2	CASSRRTGKVYTF	TGTGCCAGCAGCCGACGGACAGGGAAGGTCTACACCTTC
.	TRBV3-1	TRBD1	TRBJ2-7	CASSQGTGPYEQYF	TGTGCCAGCAGCCAGGGGACAGGGCCCTACGAGCAGTACTTC
many	TRBV11-2	.	TRBJ2-7	CASSFRDGEQYF	TGTGCCAGCAGCTTCAGGGATGGCGAGCAGTACTTC
few	TRBV7-2	.	TRBJ2-1	CASSLDLGSAYNEQFF	TGTGCCAGCAGCTTAGACCTGGGAAGCGCCTACAATGAGCAGTTCTTC
few	TRBV10-3	.	TRBJ1-6	CAISESAGQNSPLHF	TGTGCCATCAGTGAGTCGGCAGGGCAGAATTCACCCCTCCACTTT
.	TRBV7-2	.	TRBJ2-2	CASSLVSGASTGELFF	TGTGCCAGCAGCTTAGTTTCAGGGGCGAGCACCGGGGAGCTGTTTTTT
.	TRBV28	.	TRBJ1-6	CASSPLPGSPLHF	TGTGCCAGCAGCCCACTCCCCGGTTCACCCCTCCACTTT
medium-sized	TRBV25-1	TRBD2	TRBJ2-3	CASGVGAGDTDTQYF	TGTGCCAGCGGCGTTGGAGCGGGGGATACAGATACGCAGTATTTT
many	TRBV28	.	TRBJ2-4	CASSLGGTKNIQYF	TGTGCCAGCAGTTTAGGGGGAACCAAAAACATTCAGTACTTC
.	TRBV14	TRBD2	TRBJ2-7	CASSQETSGYYEQYF	TGTGCCAGCAGCCAAGAGACTAGCGGGTACTACGAGCAGTACTTC
medium-sized	TRBV12-3/TRBV12-4	TRBD2	TRBJ2-1	CASSLRRPGLAGGLLNEQFF	TGTGCCAGCAGTTTGAGGAGGCCGGGACTAGCGGGAGGATTATTAAATGAGCAGTTCTTC
many	TRBV7-9	.	TRBJ2-6	CASSSPRAESSGANVLTF	TGTGCCAGCAGCAGCCCTAGGGCGGAGAGCTCTGGGGCCAACGTCCTGACTTTC
medium-sized	TRBV23-1	.	TRBJ2-2	CASSQLRQTTGELFF	TGCGCCAGCAGTCAGCTGAGACAGACCACCGGGGAGCTGTTTTTT
many	TRBV5-1	TRBD2	TRBJ2-7	CASSPRPTGLAGGRTYEQYF	TGCGCCAGCAGCCCCCGTCCCACGGGACTAGCGGGAGGTAGGACCTACGAGCAGTACTTC
few	TRBV6-4	TRBD1	TRBJ1-2	CASSDSSLGQGARGYTF	TGTGCCAGCAGTGACTCGAGTCTCGGTCAGGGGGCGCGAGGCTACACCTTC
.	TRBV28	.	TRBJ2-1	CASSLSRNEQFF	TGTGCCAGCAGTTTATCCCGCAATGAGCAGTTCTTC
.	TRBV12-3/TRBV12-4	TRBD2	TRBJ2-2	CASSPTSGTAGELFF	TGTGCCAGCAGTCCTACTAGCGGGACCGCCGGGGAGCTGTTTTTT
once	TRBV30	TRBD2	TRBJ2-1	CAWSVGRELAYNEQFF	TGTGCCTGGAGTGTAGGGCGGGAGCTGGCCTACAATGAGCAGTTCTTC
.	TRBV4-2	.	TRBJ2-2	CASSEPEFTGELFF	TGTGCCAGCAGCGAACCCGAGTTCACCGGGGAGCTGTTTTTT
many	TRBV12-3/TRBV12-4	.	TRBJ2-3	CASGGADTQYF	TGTGCCAGTGGGGGCGCAGATACGCAGTATTTT
many	TRBV7-9	TRBD2	TRBJ2-3	CASSGKRLAGGTDTQYF	TGTGCCAGCAGCGGCAAGCGACTAGCGGGGGGCACAGATACGCAGTATTTT
many	TRBV5-1	.	TRBJ2-3	CASSLLPTDTQYF	TGCGCCAGCAGCTTGCTACCCACAGATACGCAGTATTTT
large	TRBV5-5	.	TRBJ1-1	CASSPPGGEAFF	TGTGCCAGCAGCCCTCCGGGAGGTGAAGCTTTCTTT
.	TRBV18	.	TRBJ2-1	CASSPPGDPSYNEQFF	TGTGCCAGCTCACCACCTGGTGACCCTTCCTACAATGAGCAGTTCTTC
many	TRBV19	TRBD1	TRBJ2-2	CASSRQGTGELFF	TGTGCCAGTAGCAGACAGGGCACCGGGGAGCTGTTTTTT
few	TRBV5-1	.	TRBJ2-1	CASSPRAGPNEQFF	TGCGCCAGCAGCCCCCGAGCGGGCCCCAATGAGCAGTTCTTC
many	TRBV28	TRBD1	TRBJ1-4	CASSPGGPGNEKLFF	TGTGCCAGCAGCCCAGGGGGCCCGGGAAATGAAAAACTGTTTTTT
.	TRBV7-2	.	TRBJ1-2	CASSSPPDYGYTF	TGTGCCAGCAGCTCGCCCCCCGACTATGGCTACACCTTC
many	TRBV7-6	.	TRBJ2-2	CASSLAAGLGTGELFF	TGTGCCAGCAGCTTAGCCGCGGGGCTAGGGACCGGGGAGCTGTTTTTT
many	TRBV29-1	TRBD1	TRBJ2-7	CSVEVSQGMSEQYF	TGCAGCGTTGAAGTCTCACAGGGGATGAGCGAGCAGTACTTC
many	TRBV6-1	.	TRBJ1-2	CASFLNYGYTF	TGTGCCAGCTTCCTTAACTATGGCTACACCTTC
.	TRBV12-3/TRBV12-4	TRBD1	TRBJ2-7	CASSSGQGPEQYF	TGTGCCAGCAGTTCGGGACAGGGGCCCGAGCAGTACTTC